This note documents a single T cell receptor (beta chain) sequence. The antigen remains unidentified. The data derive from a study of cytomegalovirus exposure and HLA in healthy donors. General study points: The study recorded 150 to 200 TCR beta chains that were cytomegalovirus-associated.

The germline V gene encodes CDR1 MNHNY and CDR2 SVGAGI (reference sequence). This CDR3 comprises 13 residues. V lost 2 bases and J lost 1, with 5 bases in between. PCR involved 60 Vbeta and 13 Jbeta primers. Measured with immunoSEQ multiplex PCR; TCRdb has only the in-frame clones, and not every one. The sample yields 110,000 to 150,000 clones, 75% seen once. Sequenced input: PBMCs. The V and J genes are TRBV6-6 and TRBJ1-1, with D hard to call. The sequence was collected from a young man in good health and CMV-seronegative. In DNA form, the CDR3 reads TGTGCCAGCAGTTACCAGGAGAACACTGAAGCTTTCTTT. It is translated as CASSYQENTEAFF.